This T cell receptor (beta chain) comes out of a study of beta chain features in type 1 diabetes. All of the isolated RNA was reverse transcribed, so expressed TCRB transcripts were sequenced. Profiling relied on immunoSEQ multiplex PCR, and the TCRdb table lists in-frame clones only, not all of them. The sample holds some 150,000 clones, roughly 9.3% seen once. This clone has a handful of counts. Germline values: CDR1 LNHNV, CDR2 YYDKDF (reference sequence). Trimming removed 0 bases from V and 1 base from J; junction bases left unmatched: 8. This CDR3 has 18 amino acids. The rearrangement joins TRBV15 to TRBJ1-2; 10 bases align to TRBD1. The receptor's source is a woman aged 40 to 50 in good health. Sequencing input: central memory CD4+ T cells from blood. The chain's CDR3 is CATSRDVGQGTLNYGYTF. CDR3 coding DNA: TGTGCCACCAGCAGAGACGTGGGACAGGGGACGCTTAACTATGGCTACACCTTC.